This passage covers 17 T cell receptor beta chains from one sample sequenced in a study of T cells in localized non-small cell lung cancer. Assay used: immunoSEQ multiplex PCR; TCRdb lists only in-frame clones, some missing. Of roughly 30,000 clones in the sample, 88% were seen once. The sample consisted of peripheral blood, taken before any cancer treatment. These receptors originate from a woman aged 35-75 years with stage I lung adenocarcinoma.

This clone was found once. J is TRBJ1-2 and V is TRBV7-6, with 11 positions matching TRBD1. With V trimmed by 2 bases and J by 6 bases, 2 bases remained unmatched. Germline V gives CDR1 SGHVS, CDR2 FNYEAQ. The CDR3 is 14 residues long. The CDR3 loop is CASSLRGQGDGYTF. In DNA, the CDR3 is TGTGCCAGCAGCTTAAGGGGACAGGGGGATGGCTACACCTTC.

The chain employs TRBV9 and TRBJ2-1, with 13 nucleotides matching TRBD2. The CDR3 has 17 amino acids. CDR1 SGDLS and CDR2 YYNGEE come from the germline V gene. The V and J ends lost 0 bases and 3 bases, in that order; junction bases with no gene match: 3. CDR3 residues: CASSVARLAGGYNEQFF. The DNA of the CDR3 is TGTGCCAGCAGCGTAGCCCGACTAGCGGGGGGCTACAATGAGCAGTTCTTC.

The chain combines TRBV6-5 with TRBJ1-2, with D possibly matching TRBD1 (5 bases). The germline V gene encodes CDR1 MNHEY and CDR2 SVGAGI. V lost 0 bases to trimming and J lost 0 bases, with 11 bases between them. CDR3 length equals 16 residues. The CDR3 region has the DNA TGTGCCAGCAGTTACTCGAGGACACGGTCTAACTATGGCTACACCTTC. Translated: CASSYSRTRSNYGYTF.

The chain uses TRBV11-2 and TRBJ1-2, with D perhaps matching TRBD1 (6 bases). Trimming removed 5 bases from V and 2 bases from J, with 12 bases in between. There are 14 residues in the CDR3. Germline V gene lookup returns CDR1 SGHAT and CDR2 FQNNGV. The CDR3 region is CASSRGGGNYGYTF. In nucleotides, the CDR3 is TGTGCCAGCAGCCGCGGGGGGGGCAACTATGGCTACACCTTC. Using reference TRBV11-2 and TRBJ1-2 for the parts outside the CDR3, the full variable domain is EAGVAQSPRYKIIEKRQSVAFWCNPISGHATLYWYQQILGQGPKLLIQFQNNGVVDDSQLPKDRFSAERLKGVDSTLKIQPAKLEDSAVYLCASSRGGGNYGYTFGSGTRLTVV.

V and J are TRBV28 and TRBJ2-7; TRBD1 matches at 7 bases. Germline V gives CDR1 MDHEN, CDR2 SYDVKM. Trimming removed 6 bases from V and 6 bases from J; junction bases left unmatched: 14. This CDR3 has 15 amino acids. Here the CDR3 reads CASSPPSGGGGEQYF. The CDR3 DNA sequence: TGTGCCAGCAGCCCTCCATCAGGGGGTGGGGGCGAGCAGTACTTC.

The chain uses TRBV19 and TRBJ1-1; D is undetermined. CDR1 is LNHDA and CDR2 is SQIVND in the germline V gene (reference sequence). There are 12 residues in the CDR3. Deletions cut 2 bases from V and 1 base from J, with 2 bases between. The CDR3 DNA follows: TGTGCCAGTAGTATACGGAACACTGAAGCTTTCTTT. It encodes CASSIRNTEAFF.

This chain joins TRBV11-2 and TRBJ2-2; D not resolved. The CDR3 length is 15 residues. With 0 bases removed from V and 1 base from J, the gap between germline ends came to 6 bases. The germline gives CDR1 SGHAT, CDR2 FQNNGV. The chain's CDR3 is CASSLEHQNTGELFF. Here the CDR3 DNA reads TGTGCCAGCAGCTTAGAACACCAGAACACCGGGGAGCTGTTTTTT.

This chain joins TRBV25-1 and TRBJ1-2; possible D gene TRBD1, 5 bases. V was clipped by 2 bases and J by 4 bases, with 8 bases between them. Germline loops: CDR1 MGHDK, CDR2 SYGVNS. This CDR3 region has 13 residues. This CDR3 reads CASSEHGAYGYTF. CDR3 nucleotide sequence: TGTGCCAGCAGTGAACACGGGGCCTATGGCTACACCTTC.

To note about this clone: This sample includes further DNA sequences coding for the same CDR3. The V gene is TRBV19, the J gene TRBJ1-2; D gene unclear. CDR3 size: 16 residues. Trimming took 6 bases from V and 1 from J, leaving 18 bases between them. CDR1 and CDR2 (germline): LNHDA, SQIVND (reference sequence). The CDR3 DNA sequence: TGTGCCAGTAGCACCAGGAACGCGGGAGGTAACTATGGCTACACCTTC. It encodes CASSTRNAGGNYGYTF.

The chain joins TRBV7-2 to TRBJ2-3; TRBD2 aligns across 7 bases. CDR1 SGHTA and CDR2 FQGNSA come from the germline V gene. The CDR3 contains 14 residues. With V trimmed by 5 bases and J by 4 bases, 6 bases remained unmatched. CDR3 in amino acids: CASSTGLDPDTQYF. CDR3 coding DNA: TGTGCCAGCAGCACCGGACTAGACCCAGATACGCAGTATTTT.

The chain recombines TRBV11-2 with TRBJ2-2, with 10 bases aligning to TRBD1. This CDR3 spans 16 amino acids. V lost 6 bases to trimming and J lost 5 bases; unmatched junction nucleotides: 9. Germline loops: CDR1 SGHAT, CDR2 FQNNGV. This CDR3 is CASRPSGTGVTGELFF. The CDR3 bases are TGTGCCAGCAGACCATCCGGGACAGGGGTTACCGGGGAGCTGTTTTTT.

The rearrangement joins TRBV19 to TRBJ1-6, with D unclear. V lost 2 bases to trimming and J lost 2 bases, with 4 bases between them. The germline V gene encodes CDR1 LNHDA and CDR2 SQIVND (reference sequence). The CDR3 contains 14 residues. The CDR3 protein is CASSIMAYNSPLHF. The CDR3 nucleotides read TGTGCCAGTAGTATAATGGCCTATAATTCACCCCTCCACTTT.

The chain combines TRBV13 with TRBJ1-1; D not certain. Trimming shortened V by 5 bases and J by 1 base, and 11 bases separated the two germline ends. This CDR3 region has 14 residues. Looked up from germline, CDR1 is PRHDT and CDR2 is FYEKMQ (reference sequence). The chain's CDR3 is CASSRLSRNTEAFF. Written as DNA, the CDR3 is TGTGCCAGCAGCCGCCTTTCGAGGAACACTGAAGCTTTCTTT.

J is TRBJ1-5 and V is TRBV5-4, with a possible D match to TRBD1 (5 bases). CDR1 SGHNT and CDR2 YYREEE come from the germline V gene (reference sequence). V lost 0 bases to trimming and J lost 7 bases, with 14 bases between them. This CDR3 region has 15 residues. The CDR3, as DNA: TGTGCCAGCAGCTTGGATCAGGGAAGAGGCCAGCCCCAGCATTTT. Protein sequence: CASSLDQGRGQPQHF.

The rearrangement joins TRBV25-1 to TRBJ1-6, with 7 bases fitting TRBD1. The CDR3 consists of 15 residues. After removal of 1 base from V and 10 bases from J, the junction contained 7 bases not matched to a gene. Germline lookup yields CDR1 MGHDK and CDR2 SYGVNS. The CDR3 nucleotides are TGTGCCAGCAGTGAATCACACAGGGGAAGATCACCCCTCCACTTT. Translation gives CASSESHRGRSPLHF.

The J gene is TRBJ1-1, the V gene TRBV7-3; D gene uncertain. V lost 4 bases, J lost 0 bases, and 12 bases lay in between. Germline V lookup: CDR1 SGHTA, CDR2 FQGTGA. The CDR3 has 15 amino acids. The CDR3 protein is CASSSSAGLNTEAFF. The CDR3, as DNA: TGTGCCAGCAGCTCGTCGGCAGGCCTGAACACTGAAGCTTTCTTT.

J is TRBJ2-1 and V is TRBV27; no reliable D call. The CDR3 is 12 residues long. The germline V and J ends were trimmed by 2 bases and 10 bases, with 9 bases remaining between them. Germline lookup yields CDR1 MNHEY and CDR2 SMNVEV (reference sequence). The CDR3 DNA reads TGTGCCAGCAGTTTACAGTCTGAAGAGCAGTTCTTC. This gives the protein CASSLQSEEQFF.